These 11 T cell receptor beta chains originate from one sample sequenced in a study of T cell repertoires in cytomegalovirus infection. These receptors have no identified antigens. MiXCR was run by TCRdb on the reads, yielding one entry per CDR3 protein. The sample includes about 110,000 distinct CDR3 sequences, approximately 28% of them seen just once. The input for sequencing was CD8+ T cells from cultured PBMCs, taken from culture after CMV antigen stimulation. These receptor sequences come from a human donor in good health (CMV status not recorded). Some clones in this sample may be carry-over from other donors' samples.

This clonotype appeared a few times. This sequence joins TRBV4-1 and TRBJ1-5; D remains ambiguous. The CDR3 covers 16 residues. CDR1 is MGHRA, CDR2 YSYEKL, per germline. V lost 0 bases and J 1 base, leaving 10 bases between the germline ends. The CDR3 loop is CASSQEGGVSNQPQHF. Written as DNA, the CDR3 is TGCGCCAGCAGCCAAGAAGGAGGTGTAAGCAATCAGCCCCAGCATTTT.

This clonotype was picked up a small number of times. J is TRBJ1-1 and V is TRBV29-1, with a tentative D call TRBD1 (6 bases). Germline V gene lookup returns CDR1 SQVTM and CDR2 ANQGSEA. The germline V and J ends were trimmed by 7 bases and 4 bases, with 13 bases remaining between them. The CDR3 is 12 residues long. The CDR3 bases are TGCAGCGCCTCAGGGGAACGCACTGAAGCTTTCTTT. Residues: CSASGERTEAFF. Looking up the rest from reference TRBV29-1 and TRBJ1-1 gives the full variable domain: SAVISQKPSRDICQRGTSLTIQCQVDSQVTMMFWYRQQPGQSLTLIATANQGSEATYESGFVIDKFPISRPNLTFSTLTVSNMSPEDSSIYLCSASGERTEAFFGQGTRLTVV.

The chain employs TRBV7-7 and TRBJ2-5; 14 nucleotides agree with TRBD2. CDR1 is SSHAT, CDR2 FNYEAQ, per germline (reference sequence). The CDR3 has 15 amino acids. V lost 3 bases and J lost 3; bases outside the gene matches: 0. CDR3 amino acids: CASSLGLAGEETQYF. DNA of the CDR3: TGTGCCAGCAGCTTGGGACTAGCGGGGGAAGAGACCCAGTACTTC.

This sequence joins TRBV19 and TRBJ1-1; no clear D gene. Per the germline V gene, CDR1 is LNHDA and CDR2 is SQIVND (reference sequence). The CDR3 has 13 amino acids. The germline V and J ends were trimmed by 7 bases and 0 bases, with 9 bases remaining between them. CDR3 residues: CASNPGMNTEAFF. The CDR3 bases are TGTGCCAGTAACCCGGGGATGAACACTGAAGCTTTCTTT.

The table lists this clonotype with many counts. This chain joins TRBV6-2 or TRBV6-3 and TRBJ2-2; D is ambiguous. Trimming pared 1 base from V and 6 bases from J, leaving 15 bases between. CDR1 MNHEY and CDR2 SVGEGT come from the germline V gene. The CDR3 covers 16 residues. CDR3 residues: CASSYWIGYTAGELFF. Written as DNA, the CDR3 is TGTGCCAGCAGTTACTGGATAGGATATACCGCCGGGGAGCTGTTTTTT.

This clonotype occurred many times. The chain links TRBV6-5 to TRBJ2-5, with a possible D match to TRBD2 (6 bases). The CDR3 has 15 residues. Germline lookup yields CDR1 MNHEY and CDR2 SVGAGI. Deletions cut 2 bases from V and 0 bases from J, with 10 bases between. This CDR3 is CASSYGGSNQETQYF. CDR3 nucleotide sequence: TGTGCCAGCAGTTACGGAGGGAGTAACCAAGAGACCCAGTACTTC.

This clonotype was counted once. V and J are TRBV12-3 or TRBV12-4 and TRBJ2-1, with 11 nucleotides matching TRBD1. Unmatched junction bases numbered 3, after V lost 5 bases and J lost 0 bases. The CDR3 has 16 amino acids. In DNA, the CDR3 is TGTGCCAGCAGTCTTGGGACAGGGGGCTCCTACAATGAGCAGTTCTTC. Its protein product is CASSLGTGGSYNEQFF.

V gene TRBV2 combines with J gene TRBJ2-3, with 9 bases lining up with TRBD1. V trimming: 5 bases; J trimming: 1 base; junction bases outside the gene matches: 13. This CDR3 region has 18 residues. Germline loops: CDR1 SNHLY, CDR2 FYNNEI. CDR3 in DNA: TGTGCCAGCAGTCACCGGGACAGGGAGGATGGGGGCACAGATACGCAGTATTTT. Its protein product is CASSHRDREDGGTDTQYF.

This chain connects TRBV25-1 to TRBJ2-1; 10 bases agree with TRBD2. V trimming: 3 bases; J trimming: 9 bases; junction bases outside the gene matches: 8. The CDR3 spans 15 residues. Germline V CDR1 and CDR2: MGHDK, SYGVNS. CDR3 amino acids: CASSDSSGGALEQFF. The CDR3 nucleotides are TGTGCCAGCAGTGACTCGAGCGGGGGGGCCCTTGAGCAGTTCTTC.

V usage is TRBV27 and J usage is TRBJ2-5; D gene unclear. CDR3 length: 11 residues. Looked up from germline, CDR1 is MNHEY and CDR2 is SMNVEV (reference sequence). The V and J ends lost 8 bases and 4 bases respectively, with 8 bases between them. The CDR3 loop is CASGPGETQYF. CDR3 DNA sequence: TGTGCCAGCGGGCCGGGAGAGACCCAGTACTTC.

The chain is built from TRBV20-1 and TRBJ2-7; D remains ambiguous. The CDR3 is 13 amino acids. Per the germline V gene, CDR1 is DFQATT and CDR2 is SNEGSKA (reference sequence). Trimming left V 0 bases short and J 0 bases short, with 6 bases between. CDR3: CSARDPHSYEQYF. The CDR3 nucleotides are TGCAGTGCTAGAGATCCCCACTCCTACGAGCAGTACTTC.